The 27 T cell receptor beta chains below all came from one sample that was sequenced in a study of blood T cell repertoires in COVID-19. TCRdb keeps only in-frame clones here, not all; method: immunoSEQ multiplex PCR. The sample contains under 250,000 clones, around four fifths of which appear only once. Sequencing input: peripheral blood. The receptor source for this set is a man aged 40-50 years with active or convalescent COVID-19.

The chain couples TRBV7-9 to TRBJ1-6; 8 bases match TRBD1. CDR1 is SEHNR, CDR2 FQNEAQ, per germline (reference sequence). V gave up 4 bases and J gave up 0 bases; unmatched junction bases: 2. This CDR3 is 16 amino acids long. The CDR3: CASSWDRSSYNSPLHF. Here the CDR3 DNA reads TGTGCCAGCAGCTGGGACAGGAGCTCCTATAATTCACCCCTCCACTTT.

The chain is built from TRBV10-1 and TRBJ2-5; 9 positions match TRBD2. Germline V gives CDR1 WNHNN, CDR2 SYGVQD (reference sequence). The CDR3 has 16 residues. Unmatched junction bases numbered 6, after V lost 0 bases and J lost 4 bases. This chain's CDR3 is CASSESDAGGRETQYF. CDR3 nucleotides: TGCGCCAGCAGTGAGTCCGACGCGGGAGGGCGAGAGACCCAGTACTTC.

The rearrangement joins TRBV30 to TRBJ2-7; D not certain. The germline V and J ends were trimmed by 0 bases and 5 bases, with 11 bases remaining between them. This CDR3 contains 13 residues. The germline V gene has CDR1 GTSNPN and CDR2 SVGIG (reference sequence). The CDR3 spells CAWSVRLSDEQYF. In DNA form, the CDR3 reads TGTGCCTGGAGTGTACGGTTGTCTGACGAGCAGTACTTC.

This rearrangement joins TRBV6-5 to TRBJ2-5; TRBD2 matches at 10 bases. J was trimmed by 5 bases and V by 6 bases; bases with no gene match: 9. Germline V gives CDR1 MNHEY, CDR2 SVGAGI. The CDR3 is 15 residues long. CDR3 nucleotides: TGTGCCAGCAGGTCCCTAGCGGGGGCGGGGGAGACCCAGTACTTC. As protein: CASRSLAGAGETQYF.

The genes are TRBV19 and TRBJ2-1, with D tentatively TRBD2 (5 bases). This CDR3 comprises 16 residues. Germline CDR1 reads LNHDA; CDR2 reads SQIVND (reference sequence). Deletions cut 6 bases from V and 2 bases from J, with 17 bases between. The CDR3 DNA reads as TGTGCCAGTAGCCGGACTCGGGATCCCCCCTACAATGAGCAGTTCTTC. It encodes CASSRTRDPPYNEQFF.

J is TRBJ1-1 and V is TRBV6-5; D possibly corresponds to TRBD1 (6 bases). The CDR3 contains 13 residues. The V gene's germline CDR1 is MNHEY and CDR2 SVGAGI. V lost 2 bases and J 5 bases, leaving 9 bases between the germline ends. The CDR3 nucleotides are TGTGCCAGCAGTTACGGCAGGGGTACTGAAGCTTTCTTT. It is translated as CASSYGRGTEAFF.

This clone was detected only a few times. The rearrangement links TRBV12-3 or TRBV12-4 to TRBJ2-7; D possibly corresponds to TRBD1 (6 bases). The CDR3 loop spans 12 amino acids. V shed 5 bases and J shed 3 bases, with 8 bases lying between them. CDR3 sequence reads: CASSPDSYEQYF. As DNA, the CDR3 is TGTGCCAGCAGTCCGGACAGCTACGAGCAGTACTTC.

This clone was seen a single time. V is TRBV2 and J is TRBJ1-1; 8 bases match TRBD1. In germline, CDR1 is SNHLY, CDR2 FYNNEI. V was clipped by 7 bases and J by 3 bases; unmatched bases: 10. The CDR3 runs to 15 residues. The CDR3 coding sequence is TGTGCCAGCAAAGGGTCGACAGGGGTGGACACTGAAGCTTTCTTT. Amino acid sequence: CASKGSTGVDTEAFF.

This chain joins TRBV28 and TRBJ2-5, with 8 bases that match TRBD2. V shed 8 bases and J 4 bases; nucleotides not matched to a gene: 12. Germline V gene sequence: CDR1 MDHEN, CDR2 SYDVKM. The CDR3 is 15 amino acids. For the CDR3, the DNA is TGTGCCAGCTTACCACCCTTGGCGGGAGGAGAGACCCAGTACTTC. Amino acid sequence: CASLPPLAGGETQYF. The variable domain in full, completed from reference TRBV28 and TRBJ2-5, reads DVKVTQSSRYLVKRTGEKVFLECVQDMDHENMFWYRQDPGLGLRLIYFSYDVKMKEKGDIPEGYSVSREKKERFSLILESASTNQTSMYLCASLPPLAGGETQYFGPGTRLLVL.

The CDR3 nucleotides read TGTGCCAGCAGCAAAGCGCCACCGGTAGCGCAAGAGACCCAGTACTTC. Protein product: CASSKAPPVAQETQYF. V gene TRBV21-1 combines with J gene TRBJ2-5; TRBD2, the D gene given by the table, was not confirmed from the DNA. TRBV21-1 is deemed a pseudogene. This CDR3 has 16 residues.

The chain carries TRBV5-1 and TRBJ2-1; TRBD2 is a possible D gene (5 bases). CDR1 is SGHRS, CDR2 YFSETQ, per germline. V gave up 4 bases and J gave up 0 bases, with 11 bases separating them. The CDR3 spans 15 residues. CDR3 DNA sequence: TGCGCCAGCAGCGTCGGGAATAACTCCTACAATGAGCAGTTCTTC. It codes for CASSVGNNSYNEQFF.

This clone was seen just once. The genes are TRBV5-4 and TRBJ2-7; TRBD2 might be the D (6 bases). V lost 4 bases to trimming and J lost 5 bases, with 16 bases between them. Germline V lookup: CDR1 SGHNT, CDR2 YYREEE (reference sequence). CDR3 length: 14 residues. The CDR3, as DNA: TGTGCCAGCAGCCGCGGGATCAGGAAGGACGAGCAGTACTTC. It encodes CASSRGIRKDEQYF.

The chain combines TRBV7-2 with TRBJ2-7; perhaps TRBD2 as D (7 bases). There are 14 residues in the CDR3. CDR1 SGHTA and CDR2 FQGNSA come from the germline V gene. The V end lost 3 bases, the J end lost 2 bases, and 11 bases lay between the germline ends. The CDR3 bases are TGTGCCAGCAGCTTGGGAGGGGGGGCCTACGAGCAGTACTTC. Translating it yields CASSLGGGAYEQYF.

The chain recombines TRBV2 with TRBJ1-1; no definite D call. Trimming took 10 bases from V and 5 from J, leaving 17 bases between them. The CDR3 has 13 residues. Germline V lookup: CDR1 SNHLY, CDR2 FYNNEI. CDR3 nucleotides: TGTGCCACCCGAACCCCTAGGTGGACTGAAGCTTTCTTT. It translates to CATRTPRWTEAFF.

The V gene is TRBV20-1, the J gene TRBJ2-1, with TRBD1 matching 9 bases. Germline CDR1 reads DFQATT; CDR2 reads SNEGSKA (reference sequence). Trimming at V came to 3 bases and at J to 5 bases, leaving 8 bases not matched to a gene. This CDR3 contains 15 residues. For the CDR3, the DNA is TGCAGTGCTAGTCGGACAGGGGAAAATAACAATGAGCAGTTCTTC. It yields the protein CSASRTGENNNEQFF.

V gene TRBV24-1 combines with J gene TRBJ2-2, with TRBD1 matching 7 bases. There are 18 residues in the CDR3. The V and J ends lost 7 bases and 0 bases, in that order; junction bases with no gene match: 13. The germline gives CDR1 KGHDR, CDR2 SFDVKD. The CDR3 DNA is TGTGCCACCAGGCGCCAGGGGGACACTAACGCGAACACCGGGGAGCTGTTTTTT. Its protein is CATRRQGDTNANTGELFF.

The gene calls are TRBV29-1 and TRBJ1-4, with 8 bases aligning to TRBD1. The CDR3 is made up of 13 amino acids. V was pared by 5 bases and J by 6 bases, with 5 bases of the junction left unmatched. From germline, CDR1 is SQVTM and CDR2 ANQGSEA. CDR3 protein: CSVRQGKHEKLFF. CDR3 in DNA: TGCAGCGTTCGACAGGGGAAGCATGAAAAACTGTTTTTT.

This sequence joins TRBV2 and TRBJ1-2, with 7 bases identical to TRBD1. V dropped 1 base and J dropped 3; count of bases not matched to a gene: 2. CDR1 is SNHLY and CDR2 is FYNNEI in the germline V gene. The CDR3 extends over 14 amino acids. The CDR3 region is CASSEVTGDYGYTF. The CDR3 DNA follows: TGTGCCAGCAGTGAAGTCACAGGGGACTATGGCTACACCTTC.

This clone was found a few times. The V call is TRBV11-2, the J call TRBJ1-1, with D unresolved. V gave up 0 bases and J gave up 11 bases, with 13 bases separating them. Germline values: CDR1 SGHAT, CDR2 FQNNGV. The CDR3 consists of 13 residues. This chain's CDR3 is CASSLDSWSGAFF. DNA of the CDR3: TGTGCCAGCAGCTTAGATTCTTGGTCGGGGGCTTTCTTT. Complete variable domain (other parts from reference TRBV11-2 and TRBJ1-1): EAGVAQSPRYKIIEKRQSVAFWCNPISGHATLYWYQQILGQGPKLLIQFQNNGVVDDSQLPKDRFSAERLKGVDSTLKIQPAKLEDSAVYLCASSLDSWSGAFFGQGTRLTVV.

This clone was seen only once. The CDR3 is CASSPDRTGTGELFF. The CDR3 nucleotides are TGTGCCAGCAGCCCAGACAGGACGGGCACCGGGGAGCTGTTTTTT. The chain joins TRBV7-3 to TRBJ2-2, with D perhaps TRBD1 (6 bases). Germline CDR1 SGHTA, CDR2 FQGTGA. The CDR3 is made up of 15 amino acids. The V gene lost 5 bases and the J gene lost 4 bases, with 14 bases spanning the gap.

This clone was seen only a few times. The chain is built from TRBV7-2 and TRBJ2-3; perhaps TRBD2 as D (6 bases). Deletions cut 4 bases from V and 2 bases from J, with 13 bases between. The CDR3 is 15 amino acids. Germline values: CDR1 SGHTA, CDR2 FQGNSA. The CDR3 nucleotides are TGTGCCAGCAGCTGGCGTGCGGGGTCCACAGATACGCAGTATTTT. This encodes CASSWRAGSTDTQYF.

This rearrangement joins TRBV13 to TRBJ2-2; D is possibly TRBD2 (6 bases). Trimming pared 5 bases from V and 4 bases from J, leaving 11 bases between. Per germline, CDR1 PRHDT and CDR2 FYEKMQ (reference sequence). The CDR3 runs 14 residues. For the CDR3, the DNA is TGTGCCAGCAGCCCCCTAGCGCCCACCGGGGAGCTGTTTTTT. Amino acid sequence: CASSPLAPTGELFF. Full variable domain (outside the CDR3, taken from reference TRBV13 and TRBJ2-2): AAGVIQSPRHLIKEKRETATLKCYPIPRHDTVYWYQQGPGQDPQFLISFYEKMQSDKGSIPDRFSAQQFSDYHSELNMSSLELGDSALYFCASSPLAPTGELFFGEGSRLTVL.

The chain carries TRBV6-5 and TRBJ1-6, with TRBD1 identical over 11 bases. CDR3 size: 16 residues. Germline V lookup: CDR1 MNHEY, CDR2 SVGAGI. With V trimmed by 2 bases and J by 6 bases, 3 bases remained unmatched. The CDR3 DNA is TGTGCCAGCAGTTACCATGGGACAGGGGGTAATTCACCCCTCCACTTT. This sequence encodes CASSYHGTGGNSPLHF.

This clone has a handful of counts. This chain joins TRBV27 and TRBJ2-5, with TRBD1 matching 7 bases. V lost 3 bases, J lost 5 bases, and 3 bases stayed unmatched. Germline CDR1 reads MNHEY; CDR2 reads SMNVEV (reference sequence). The CDR3 has 13 residues. The chain's CDR3 is CASSFGRGETQYF. CDR3 coding DNA: TGTGCCAGCAGTTTCGGCAGGGGGGAGACCCAGTACTTC.

This clone was seen once. CDR3 residues: CASTLGGLGPQHF. The CDR3 nucleotides are TGTGCCAGTACCCTGGGGGGACTGGGGCCCCAGCATTTT. This chain joins TRBV19 and TRBJ1-5, with D possibly TRBD1 on 5 matching bases. This CDR3 has 13 residues. Germline-derived CDR1 and CDR2 are LNHDA and SQIVND (reference sequence). Trimming shortened V by 7 bases and J by 9 bases, and 16 bases separated the two germline ends.

The chain combines TRBV5-4 with TRBJ2-2; 8 bases are a match to TRBD1. The CDR3 contains 16 residues. V dropped 0 bases and J dropped 1; count of bases not matched to a gene: 2. Germline V gene sequence: CDR1 SGHNT, CDR2 YYREEE (reference sequence). CDR3 region: CASSLARGLNTGELFF. The DNA for the CDR3 is TGTGCCAGCAGCTTGGCCAGGGGGCTGAACACCGGGGAGCTGTTTTTT. Drawing the rest from reference TRBV5-4 and TRBJ2-2, the complete variable domain is ETGVTQSPTHLIKTRGQQVTLRCSSQSGHNTVSWYQQALGQGPQFIFQYYREEENGRGNFPPRFSGLQFPNYSSELNVNALELDDSALYLCASSLARGLNTGELFFGEGSRLTVL.

This clone was observed once. V and J are TRBV10-3 and TRBJ1-2; TRBD1 matches at 9 bases. This CDR3 has 17 amino acids. The V gene end was trimmed by 3 bases and the J gene end by 1 base; junction bases not matched to a gene: 9. Germline V gene data show CDR1 as ENHRY and CDR2 as SYGVKD. As DNA, the CDR3 is TGTGCCATCAGTGACCCGAACAGGGGGCCCTATAACTATGGCTACACCTTC. Protein: CAISDPNRGPYNYGYTF.